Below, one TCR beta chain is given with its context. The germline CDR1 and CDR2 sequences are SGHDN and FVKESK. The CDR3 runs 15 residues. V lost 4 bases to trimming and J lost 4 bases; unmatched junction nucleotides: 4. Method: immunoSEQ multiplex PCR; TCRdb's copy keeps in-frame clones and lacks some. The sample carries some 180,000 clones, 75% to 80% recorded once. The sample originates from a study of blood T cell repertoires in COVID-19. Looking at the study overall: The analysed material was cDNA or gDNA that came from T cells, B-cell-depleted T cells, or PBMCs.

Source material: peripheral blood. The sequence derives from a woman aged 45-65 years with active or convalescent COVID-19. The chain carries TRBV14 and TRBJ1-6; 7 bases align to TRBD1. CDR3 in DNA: TGTGCCAGCAGCCCCCCGGGACAGTATAATTCACCCCTCCACTTT. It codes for CASSPPGQYNSPLHF.